Shown below are 21 T cell receptor beta chains from a single sample sequenced in a study of shared clonotypes between healthy human individuals (dated by TCRdb to about 2020). The library was prepared using the immunoSEQ multiplex PCR assay. Here the immuneACCESS table is served through TCRdb, limited to in-frame sequences with V and J called. Missing clones are a known gap in these copies; in checked studies unresolved V genes cover under half, and the rest lacks a known reason. The sample table lists about 560,000 clones, around 78% of them with a count of one. About 12% of the sample goes to the ten largest clones. Input material: PBMCs. Receptor source: a middle-aged woman in good health. Some clones in this sample may be carry-over from other donors' samples.

This clone showed up just a few times. Different DNA sequences within this sample yield the same CDR3. The V gene is TRBV4-1, the J gene TRBJ2-3; weak D call: TRBD2 (5 bases). Germline CDR1 reads MGHRA; CDR2 reads YSYEKL. There are 13 residues in the CDR3. V shed 1 base and J shed 6 bases, with 8 bases lying between them. The CDR3 DNA reads TGCGCCAGCAGCCAAGTTCCGGGGGATACGCAGTATTTT. This translates into CASSQVPGDTQYF.

This sequence joins TRBV5-1 and TRBJ2-1; 13 bases match TRBD2. V dropped 3 bases and J dropped 5; count of bases not matched to a gene: 20. The V gene's germline CDR1 is SGHRS and CDR2 YFSETQ. The CDR3 totals 21 residues. CDR3 region: CASSSKPILAGGLFKDNEQFF. Here the CDR3 DNA reads TGCGCCAGCAGCTCCAAACCTATACTAGCGGGAGGGCTTTTTAAGGACAATGAGCAGTTCTTC.

The rearrangement links TRBV27 to TRBJ1-2; D unresolved. This CDR3 region has 13 residues. Germline-derived CDR1 and CDR2 are MNHEY and SMNVEV (reference sequence). V was pared by 4 bases and J by 5 bases, with 11 bases between. The DNA of the CDR3 is TGTGCCAGCAGTTGGGTTCGAGGTTATGGCTACACCTTC. It encodes CASSWVRGYGYTF.

The chain combines TRBV10-1 with TRBJ1-4; a weak D match, TRBD1 (6 bases). Germline V lookup: CDR1 WNHNN, CDR2 SYGVQD (reference sequence). The V and J ends lost 4 bases and 8 bases respectively, with 11 bases between them. The CDR3 extends over 13 amino acids. DNA for the CDR3: TGCGCCAGCAGTGCCACAGGGAAAGAAAAACTGTTTTTT. Translation: CASSATGKEKLFF.

The CDR3 region is CASKESHYEQYF. DNA for the CDR3: TGTGCCAGCAAGGAGTCCCACTACGAGCAGTACTTC. The rearrangement links TRBV2 to TRBJ2-7, with D hard to call. The CDR3 covers 12 residues. Deletions cut 7 bases from V and 3 bases from J, with 10 bases between. In germline, CDR1 is SNHLY, CDR2 FYNNEI.

This chain links TRBV19 with TRBJ1-5, with 10 bases aligning to TRBD1. The CDR3 runs to 16 residues. The V gene end was trimmed by 6 bases and the J gene end by 6 bases; junction bases not matched to a gene: 11. Germline V gene data show CDR1 as LNHDA and CDR2 as SQIVND (reference sequence). The CDR3 region is CASRTTGTGESQPQHF. CDR3 sequence (DNA): TGTGCCAGTAGGACTACCGGGACAGGGGAATCTCAGCCCCAGCATTTT.

The rearrangement links TRBV7-8 to TRBJ1-2; TRBD1 aligns across 9 bases. CDR1 and CDR2 (germline): SGHVS, FQNEAQ. Trimming removed 2 bases from V and 8 bases from J; junction bases left unmatched: 9. The CDR3 extends over 15 amino acids. Here the CDR3 reads CASSLLGQGRKGYTF. The CDR3 nucleotides read TGTGCCAGCAGCTTACTGGGACAGGGTCGAAAGGGCTACACCTTC.

This chain joins TRBV7-2 and TRBJ2-1; possible D gene TRBD2, 6 bases. Germline V CDR1 and CDR2: SGHTA, FQGNSA. The CDR3 extends over 15 amino acids. V lost 5 bases and J 5 bases, leaving 16 bases between the germline ends. The CDR3 DNA follows: TGTGCCAGCAGCGCCCCGGGGCGGGAAGACAATGAGCAGTTCTTC. It is translated as CASSAPGREDNEQFF.

Comments on this clone: One junction end disagrees with the germline gene, perhaps due to a read error. The J gene is TRBJ2-5, the V gene TRBV7-7, with no clear D. This CDR3 contains 14 residues. Germline CDR1 is SSHAT and CDR2 is FNYEAQ (reference sequence). The CDR3 here is CASSTGPNGETQYF. CDR3 sequence (DNA): TGTGCTAGCAGCACCGGCCCCAACGGGGAGACCCAGTACTTC.

The chain has TRBV9 and TRBJ2-1; unclear D gene. CDR1 is SGDLS and CDR2 is YYNGEE in the germline V gene. Deletions cut 3 bases from V and 1 base from J, with 11 bases between. This CDR3 is 15 amino acids long. CDR3: CASSATEKSYNEQFF. Written as DNA, the CDR3 is TGTGCCAGCAGCGCGACCGAAAAGTCCTACAATGAGCAGTTCTTC.

This sequence joins TRBV7-3 and TRBJ2-2, with D perhaps matching TRBD1 or TRBD2 (5 bases each). The germline gives CDR1 SGHTA, CDR2 FQGTGA. V lost 6 bases, J lost 6 bases, and 17 bases lay in between. The CDR3 length is 15 residues. This chain's CDR3 is CASSLNQGSAGELFF. CDR3 nucleotides: TGTGCCAGCAGTCTCAACCAGGGTAGCGCCGGGGAGCTGTTTTTT.

This clone came up a few times. V usage is TRBV23-1 and J usage is TRBJ1-1, with D possibly being TRBD1 (6 bases). TRBV23-1 is sorted into the ORF group, with uncertain function. The V and J ends lost 0 bases and 2 bases respectively, with 22 bases between them. This CDR3 region has 19 residues. For the CDR3, the DNA is TGCGCCAGCAGTCAATCGGGGAGCAAACAGGGAGATGGCAACACTGAAGCTTTCTTT. This codes for CASSQSGSKQGDGNTEAFF.

The V call is TRBV11-2, the J call TRBJ2-7; D tentatively reads TRBD1 or TRBD2 (5 bases each). V lost 5 bases, J lost 5 bases, and 19 bases lay in between. This CDR3 contains 15 residues. Germline V lookup: CDR1 SGHAT, CDR2 FQNNGV. CDR3 sequence: CASSLFSVGVHEQYF. For the CDR3, the DNA is TGTGCCAGCAGCCTGTTTTCCGTGGGGGTGCACGAGCAGTACTTC. Filled out from reference TRBV11-2 and TRBJ2-7, the complete variable domain reads EAGVAQSPRYKIIEKRQSVAFWCNPISGHATLYWYQQILGQGPKLLIQFQNNGVVDDSQLPKDRFSAERLKGVDSTLKIQPAKLEDSAVYLCASSLFSVGVHEQYFGPGTRLTVT.

The rearrangement joins TRBV19 to TRBJ2-2, with D hard to call. Between the trimmed V and J ends, which lost 5 bases and 3 bases, there was a span of 4 bases. CDR3 length equals 12 residues. In germline, CDR1 is LNHDA, CDR2 SQIVND (reference sequence). The CDR3 nucleotides read TGTGCCAGTAGTTGGGACACCGGGGAGCTGTTTTTT. This codes for CASSWDTGELFF.

This clone was counted only a few times. The chain is built from TRBV7-9 and TRBJ1-1, with 7 positions matching TRBD1. Germline V gene data show CDR1 as SEHNR and CDR2 as FQNEAQ (reference sequence). With V trimmed by 2 bases and J by 4 bases, 4 bases remained unmatched. This CDR3 is 14 amino acids long. As DNA, the CDR3 is TGTGCCAGCAGCTTAAGGGGACAGTTCACTGAAGCTTTCTTT. This sequence encodes CASSLRGQFTEAFF. Based on the CDR3 plus reference TRBV7-9 and TRBJ1-1, the full variable domain is DTGVSQNPRHKITKRGQNVTFRCDPISEHNRLYWYRQTLGQGPEFLTYFQNEAQLEKSRLLSDRFSAERPKGSFSTLEIQRTEQGDSAMYLCASSLRGQFTEAFFGQGTRLTVV.

V usage is TRBV11-3 and J usage is TRBJ2-4; D might be TRBD1 (6 bases). With 5 bases removed from V and 7 bases from J, the gap between germline ends came to 12 bases. This CDR3 has 13 amino acids. Germline lookup yields CDR1 SGHNT and CDR2 YENEEA. CDR3 amino acids: CASSNDRSNIQYF. DNA for the CDR3: TGTGCCAGCAGCAACGACAGGTCCAACATTCAGTACTTC.

This chain uses TRBV9 with TRBJ2-6; 9 bases align to TRBD1. The J segment lost 2 bases and the V segment lost 4 bases, leaving 7 bases of the junction unmatched. CDR1 SGDLS and CDR2 YYNGEE come from the germline V gene. The CDR3 has 17 residues. This chain's CDR3 is CASSITGGAPGANVLTF. The CDR3 region has the DNA TGTGCCAGCAGCATCACAGGGGGCGCTCCTGGGGCCAACGTCCTGACTTTC.

A remark on this clone: Distinct nucleotide sequences in the sample also encode this CDR3. The chain links TRBV2 to TRBJ2-3, with 7 bases aligning to TRBD1. Unmatched junction bases numbered 4, after V lost 3 bases and J lost 1 base. In germline, CDR1 is SNHLY, CDR2 FYNNEI. The CDR3 loop spans 15 amino acids. CDR3 DNA: TGTGCCAGCAGTGAGGGGCAGGGGGGCACAGATACGCAGTATTTT. Amino acid sequence: CASSEGQGGTDTQYF.

This chain links TRBV9 with TRBJ2-7; D uncertain. Trimming removed 0 bases from V and 2 bases from J, with 9 bases in between. Germline CDR1 SGDLS, CDR2 YYNGEE. CDR3 length: 14 residues. The CDR3 protein is CASSVGQSTYEQYF. CDR3 sequence (DNA): TGTGCCAGCAGCGTAGGGCAGAGTACCTACGAGCAGTACTTC. Full variable domain (rest looked up from reference TRBV9 and TRBJ2-7): DSGVTQTPKHLITATGQRVTLRCSPRSGDLSVYWYQQSLDQGLQFLIQYYNGEERAKGNILERFSAQQFPDLHSELNLSSLELGDSALYFCASSVGQSTYEQYFGPGTRLTVT.

This clone showed up just once. CDR3 DNA sequence: TGTGCCTGTGGGACCCACACGCACAATGAGCAGTTCTTC. This gives the protein CACGTHTHNEQFF. This rearrangement joins TRBV30 to TRBJ2-1; tentatively, D is TRBD1 or TRBD2 (5 bases each). Trimming took off 6 bases at V and 5 bases at J, with 14 bases between the two ends. Germline-derived CDR1 and CDR2 are GTSNPN and SVGIG (reference sequence). The CDR3 is 13 amino acids.

This chain uses TRBV19 with TRBJ2-1, with D possibly TRBD2 on 5 matching bases. The CDR3 length is 14 residues. From germline, CDR1 is LNHDA and CDR2 SQIVND (reference sequence). Between the trimmed V and J ends, which lost 10 bases and 4 bases, there was a span of 17 bases. The CDR3 reads CAMRATTQYNEQFF. CDR3 in DNA: TGTGCCATGCGCGCGACTACCCAGTACAATGAGCAGTTCTTC.